Listed below are T cell receptor beta chains from one sample, sequenced in a study of T-cell reconstitution after alpha-beta-depleted transplantation in children. TCRdb re-analysed the PCR reads in MiXCR, keeping a single row per CDR3 protein. The sample carries around 530,000 distinct CDR3 sequences, 32% recorded once. The sample consisted of PBMCs from the stem cell graft donor, taken from the stem cell graft. The receptors were gathered from a human donor who donated a stem cell graft to a child with aplastic anemia. The CDR3 runs from the conserved cysteine through the conserved F or W. The D gene is left open where the match is weak. The size of a clone is reported for some rows only, either as once, few or many, or as a class for expanded clones.

CDR3 length	V gene	clone size	J gene	D gene	CDR3 protein	CDR3 DNA
13	TRBV20-1	-	TRBJ2-1	-	CSARDRPTGKQFF	TGCAGTGCTAGAGACCGGCCCACAGGGAAACAGTTCTTC
16	TRBV10-3	-	TRBJ2-1	-	CAISDPDPALKDEQFF	TGTGCCATCAGTGATCCGGACCCTGCCCTGAAGGACGAGCAGTTCTTC
16	TRBV5-1	few	TRBJ2-3	TRBD2	CASSLAAAGITDTQYF	TGCGCCAGCAGCTTGGCGGCAGCGGGGATCACAGATACGCAGTATTTT
14	TRBV9	few	TRBJ1-6	TRBD1	CASSTTGSGSPLHF	TGTGCCAGCAGCACGACAGGGTCGGGCTCACCCCTCCACTTT
15	TRBV7-2	-	TRBJ2-1	-	CASSPRELVRDEQFF	TGTGCCAGCAGCCCTCGGGAGTTGGTACGGGATGAGCAGTTCTTC
14	TRBV6-5	few	TRBJ2-1	-	CASSYSPTNNEQFF	TGTGCCAGCAGTTACTCACCCACAAACAATGAGCAGTTCTTC
15	TRBV5-1	-	TRBJ1-1	-	CASSPKGVWGTEAFF	TGCGCCAGCAGCCCGAAAGGGGTTTGGGGCACTGAAGCTTTCTTT
17	TRBV4-2	-	TRBJ2-2	-	CASSQEVGGAFTGELFF	TGTGCCAGCAGCCAAGAAGTTGGAGGGGCCTTTACCGGGGAGCTGTTTTTT
14	TRBV15	-	TRBJ2-1	TRBD2	CATSKTSGGFEQFF	TGTGCCACCAGCAAGACTAGCGGGGGATTTGAGCAGTTCTTC
15	TRBV11-3	-	TRBJ2-1	-	CASSPRTSSYNEQFF	TGTGCCAGCAGCCCCCGCACAAGCTCCTACAATGAGCAGTTCTTC
15	TRBV20-1	-	TRBJ1-1	-	CSARDGGQVNTEAFF	TGCAGTGCTAGAGACGGGGGGCAGGTGAACACTGAAGCTTTCTTT
15	TRBV18	few	TRBJ2-2	TRBD1	CASSPTQGAAGELFF	TGTGCCAGCTCACCAACACAGGGGGCAGCCGGGGAGCTGTTTTTT
16	TRBV19	-	TRBJ2-4	-	CASSIASWLGENIQYF	TGTGCCAGTAGTATAGCTAGTTGGCTGGGGGAAAACATTCAGTACTTC
14	TRBV20-1	few	TRBJ2-5	TRBD2	CSARSGGYQETQYF	TGCAGTGCCCGGTCGGGAGGGTACCAAGAGACCCAGTACTTC
15	TRBV6-2/TRBV6-3	few	TRBJ2-7	-	CASVNRAPGNYEQYF	TGTGCCAGCGTGAACAGGGCCCCGGGCAACTACGAGCAGTACTTC
15	TRBV12-3/TRBV12-4	-	TRBJ1-1	TRBD1	CASSPSGTGLTEAFF	TGTGCCAGCAGTCCTAGCGGGACAGGGTTAACTGAAGCTTTCTTT
15	TRBV12-3/TRBV12-4	few	TRBJ1-2	TRBD1	CASSSRTGGTYGYTF	TGTGCCAGCAGTTCTAGGACAGGGGGTACCTATGGCTACACCTTC
16	TRBV4-3	-	TRBJ1-2	TRBD1	CASSQDDRDSFYGYTF	TGCGCCAGCAGCCAAGATGACCGGGACAGTTTCTATGGCTACACCTTC
13	TRBV25-1	-	TRBJ1-1	-	CASSERGGTEAFF	TGTGCCAGCAGTGAGCGTGGGGGGACTGAAGCTTTCTTT
16	TRBV20-1	-	TRBJ1-3	-	CSAGGAGLSSGNTIYF	TGCAGTGCCGGTGGGGCAGGGCTCAGCTCTGGAAACACCATATATTTT
15	TRBV27	few	TRBJ2-1	TRBD2	CASSRGLAGVNEQFF	TGTGCCAGCAGCAGGGGACTAGCGGGCGTGAATGAGCAGTTCTTC